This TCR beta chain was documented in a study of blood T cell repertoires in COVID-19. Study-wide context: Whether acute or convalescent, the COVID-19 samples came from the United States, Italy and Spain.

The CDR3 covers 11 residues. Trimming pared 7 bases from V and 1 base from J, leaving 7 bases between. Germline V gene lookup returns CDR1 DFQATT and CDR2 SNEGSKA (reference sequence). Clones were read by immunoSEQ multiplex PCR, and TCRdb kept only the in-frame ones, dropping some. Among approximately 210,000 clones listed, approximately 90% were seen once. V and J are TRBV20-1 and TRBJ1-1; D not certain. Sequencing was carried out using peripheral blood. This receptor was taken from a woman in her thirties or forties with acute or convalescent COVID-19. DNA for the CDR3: TGCAGTGTGGAGCGGAACACTGAAGCTTTCTTT. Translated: CSVERNTEAFF.